Presented here are 27 T cell receptor beta chains from one specimen sequenced in a study of human T cells and chemical hapten exposure. Time point in this sample: pre-sensitization, week 0. Treatment noted: therapeutic diphenylcyclopropenone sensitization with weekly scalp DPC. Using its own MiXCR run on the RACE reads, TCRdb lists one record per CDR3 protein. The sample holds over 300,000 distinct CDR3 sequences; roughly 5% are singletons and the top ten take 2% to 3%. The specimen comprised whole blood, sampled in connection with sensitization to the hapten diphenylcyclopropenone (DPC). The receptors were gathered from a woman aged 50 to 60 with alopecia areata. Some clones in this sample may be carry-over from other donors' samples.

Many counts were recorded for this clonotype. The J gene is TRBJ1-6, the V gene TRBV12-3 or TRBV12-4; D remains ambiguous. V gave up 5 bases and J gave up 13 bases, with 15 bases separating them. The CDR3 runs 13 residues. The CDR3 DNA is TGTGCCAGCAGTCCGTACCAACGTCCGCCCCTCCACTTT. It translates to CASSPYQRPPLHF.

This chain connects TRBV27 to TRBJ1-5; D is unclear. The CDR3 totals 17 residues. With 1 base removed from V and 2 bases from J, the gap between germline ends came to 15 bases. In germline, CDR1 is MNHEY, CDR2 SMNVEV (reference sequence). The CDR3 reads CASSLLTGTGGNQPQHF. DNA of the CDR3: TGTGCCAGCAGTTTATTAACGGGAACGGGAGGCAATCAGCCCCAGCATTTT.

The chain uses TRBV7-8 and TRBJ1-5; D call uncertain. V dropped 4 bases and J dropped 5 bases, with 12 bases sitting between them. This CDR3 comprises 14 residues. Germline V gene lookup returns CDR1 SGHVS and CDR2 FQNEAQ. The CDR3 sequence: CASSSRQYDQPQHF. The CDR3 bases are TGTGCCAGCAGCTCTCGACAATACGATCAGCCCCAGCATTTT.

This clonotype has only a few counts. The DNA of the CDR3 is TGTGCCAGCAGTTATACAGCCTTAAGGGCTGAGCAGTTCTTC. This codes for CASSYTALRAEQFF. The chain has TRBV6-6 and TRBJ2-1; D gene ambiguous. CDR3 length equals 14 residues. The germline V and J ends were trimmed by 3 bases and 9 bases, with 15 bases remaining between them. Per germline, CDR1 MNHNY and CDR2 SVGAGI (reference sequence).

CDR3 DNA sequence: TGTGCCGGACTATTTATGGACACCGGGGAGCTGTTTTTT. Translated, it gives CAGLFMDTGELFF. The chain uses TRBV2 and TRBJ2-2; D might be TRBD2 (6 bases). Germline CDR1 is SNHLY and CDR2 is FYNNEI. This CDR3 comprises 13 residues. Trimming cost V 11 bases and J 3 bases, with 13 bases left between them.

This clonotype was detected many times. The chain carries TRBV20-1 and TRBJ2-3, with 14 positions matching TRBD2. This CDR3 comprises 15 residues. Germline V gene data show CDR1 as DFQATT and CDR2 as SNEGSKA (reference sequence). Trimming removed 6 bases from V and 6 bases from J; junction bases left unmatched: 8. The CDR3 sequence is CSAPTSGGAGDTQYF. CDR3 nucleotide sequence: TGCAGTGCCCCGACTAGCGGGGGGGCGGGGGATACGCAGTATTTT.

This clonotype was counted ten times or more. The V gene is TRBV20-1, the J gene TRBJ2-3, with 7 nucleotides matching TRBD2. Unmatched junction bases numbered 4, after V lost 1 base and J lost 6 bases. Germline V CDR1 and CDR2: DFQATT, SNEGSKA (reference sequence). The CDR3 extends over 13 amino acids. This CDR3 is CSARVSGGDTQYF. CDR3 nucleotides: TGCAGTGCTAGAGTCTCCGGGGGGGATACGCAGTATTTT.

This clonotype was counted a few times. The chain combines TRBV9 with TRBJ2-3; D uncertain. CDR1 and CDR2 (germline): SGDLS, YYNGEE. The CDR3 runs to 14 residues. V was cut by 0 bases and J by 4 bases, with 9 bases left in between. CDR3 nucleotides: TGTGCCAGCAGCGTAGATGGGTCCCCAGATACGCAGTATTTT. This translates into CASSVDGSPDTQYF.

This clonotype was seen ten or more times. The rearrangement uses TRBV5-6 and TRBJ2-7; D not certain. The V end lost 4 bases, the J end lost 3 bases, and 17 bases lay between the germline ends. Germline CDR1 reads SGHDT; CDR2 reads YYEEEE. The length of the CDR3 is 15 residues. The CDR3 region has the DNA TGTGCCAGCAGCATGGTGGGCAGTTCATTCTACGAGCAGTACTTC. It yields the protein CASSMVGSSFYEQYF.

In this sample, this clonotype turned up many times. The rearrangement links TRBV6-2 or TRBV6-3 to TRBJ2-5; no clear D gene. The CDR3 runs 12 residues. CDR1 MNHEY and CDR2 SVGEGT come from the germline V gene. The V end lost 4 bases, the J end lost 4 bases, and 7 bases lay between the germline ends. The CDR3 nucleotides are TGTGCCAGCAGTTCCGGCCGAGAGACCCAGTACTTC. Protein product: CASSSGRETQYF.

This clonotype appeared many times. The chain employs TRBV29-1 and TRBJ2-1, with 12 bases lining up with TRBD2. The ends lost 4 bases at V and 3 bases at J; junction bases unmatched: 4. Per the germline V gene, CDR1 is SQVTM and CDR2 is ANQGSEA. CDR3 size: 15 residues. The CDR3 region is CSVVGLAGLYNEQFF. The CDR3 DNA sequence: TGCAGCGTTGTAGGACTAGCGGGACTCTACAATGAGCAGTTCTTC.

In this sample, this clonotype turned up many times. The rearrangement uses TRBV29-1 and TRBJ2-5; D tentatively fits TRBD1 or TRBD2 (5 bases each). The V end was cut by 3 bases, the J end by 4 bases, with 6 bases between. Germline-derived CDR1 and CDR2 are SQVTM and ANQGSEA. The CDR3 loop spans 11 amino acids. The chain's CDR3 is CSVERGETQYF. CDR3 DNA sequence: TGCAGCGTTGAGAGGGGAGAGACCCAGTACTTC.

The chain recombines TRBV5-1 with TRBJ1-1; the D is unclear. The germline CDR1 and CDR2 sequences are SGHRS and YFSETQ. This CDR3 has 12 residues. Trimming stripped 4 bases from V and 6 bases from J, with 10 bases between. CDR3 amino acids: CASSPDAPEAFF. The CDR3, as DNA: TGCGCCAGCAGCCCCGATGCCCCTGAAGCTTTCTTT.

The table lists this clonotype with many counts. The chain uses TRBV12-2 and TRBJ2-5; TRBD1, as called in the table, went unchecked against the DNA. TRBV12-2 is described as a pseudogene. The CDR3 loop spans 15 amino acids. The CDR3 sequence: CASRSPGQFQETQYF. CDR3 sequence (DNA): TGTGCAAGTCGCTCACCGGGGCAATTCCAAGAGACCCAGTACTTC.

The chain combines TRBV20-1 with TRBJ1-4; 8 positions agree with TRBD1. J gave up 10 bases and V 3 bases, and 10 bases lay outside the gene matches. The CDR3 runs 14 residues. Germline values: CDR1 DFQATT, CDR2 SNEGSKA (reference sequence). CDR3 coding DNA: TGCAGTGCTAGGCCCCGGGACAGGTTCGGAAAACTGTTTTTT. It is translated as CSARPRDRFGKLFF.

The sample holds many counts of this clonotype. This sequence joins TRBV28 and TRBJ2-7; no reliable D call. V was clipped by 5 bases and J by 6 bases, with 14 bases between them. CDR3 size: 13 residues. Germline assignment: CDR1 MDHEN and CDR2 SYDVKM. CDR3: CASSLRTPGEQYF. CDR3 nucleotide sequence: TGTGCCAGCAGTCTTCGGACCCCCGGCGAGCAGTACTTC.

This clonotype appeared a few times. The gene calls are TRBV29-1 and TRBJ1-3; 7 positions agree with TRBD1. The germline V gene has CDR1 SQVTM and CDR2 ANQGSEA. The junction had 8 bases not matched to a gene; V was cut back by 0 bases and J by 3 bases. This CDR3 is 16 amino acids long. CDR3 sequence: CSVEDLRTGDGNTIYF. The CDR3, as DNA: TGCAGCGTTGAAGATCTTCGTACAGGGGATGGAAACACCATATATTTT.

The sample holds a few counts of this clonotype. The chain employs TRBV15 and TRBJ2-1; no firm D call. CDR1 LNHNV and CDR2 YYDKDF come from the germline V gene (reference sequence). Trimming cost V 1 base and J 0 bases, with 10 bases left between them. The CDR3 is made up of 16 amino acids. CDR3 residues: CATSRGRASSYNEQFF. For the CDR3, the DNA is TGTGCCACCAGCAGAGGCCGGGCCAGCTCCTACAATGAGCAGTTCTTC.

At least ten counts were recorded for this clonotype. This chain joins TRBV5-8 and TRBJ1-1, with unresolved D. V shed 7 bases and J shed 2 bases, with 9 bases lying between them. CDR3 length: 12 residues. Germline V gene sequence: CDR1 SGHTS, CDR2 YDEGEE. CDR3 amino acids: CASPGHNTEAFF. Here the CDR3 DNA reads TGTGCCAGCCCGGGCCATAACACTGAAGCTTTCTTT.

There are many counts of this clonotype. This chain connects TRBV29-1 to TRBJ2-6; a weak D match, TRBD1 (6 bases). Germline CDR1 and CDR2: SQVTM and ANQGSEA. With 4 bases removed from V and 2 bases from J, the gap between germline ends came to 9 bases. The CDR3 totals 14 residues. CDR3: CSVGGTTGANVLTF. DNA for the CDR3: TGCAGCGTTGGGGGGACAACTGGGGCCAACGTCCTGACTTTC.

There are a few counts of this clonotype. The chain employs TRBV5-1 and TRBJ2-7; 7 nucleotides agree with TRBD2. Germline V gives CDR1 SGHRS, CDR2 YFSETQ. The CDR3 loop spans 15 amino acids. V trimming: 0 bases; J trimming: 4 bases; junction bases outside the gene matches: 7. The CDR3 coding sequence is TGCGCCAGCAGCTTGGCTGTACAGCGGGGATACGAGCAGTACTTC. This codes for CASSLAVQRGYEQYF.

The rearrangement uses TRBV18 and TRBJ2-7, with 8 bases fitting TRBD1. Trimming cost V 3 bases and J 4 bases; bases outside gene matches: 2. The CDR3 contains 13 residues. Germline CDR1 and CDR2: KGHSH and LQKENI. In DNA, the CDR3 is TGTGCCAGCTCACCGGGACAGGAGTACGAGCAGTACTTC. This gives the protein CASSPGQEYEQYF.

This sequence joins TRBV29-1 and TRBJ1-2; a weak D match, TRBD1 (5 bases). The CDR3 extends over 12 amino acids. Trimming stripped 2 bases from V and 4 bases from J, with 8 bases between. Germline V gene data show CDR1 as SQVTM and CDR2 as ANQGSEA. Written as DNA, the CDR3 is TGCAGCGTTGAATGGGGGGGCTATGGCTACACCTTC. It encodes CSVEWGGYGYTF.

At least ten counts were recorded for this clonotype. The chain joins TRBV25-1 to TRBJ1-1; D gene uncertain. In germline, CDR1 is MGHDK, CDR2 SYGVNS. The V and J ends lost 4 bases and 4 bases respectively, with 13 bases between them. The CDR3 has 14 residues. This CDR3 is CASSARGSITEAFF. DNA for the CDR3: TGTGCCAGCAGTGCGCGGGGATCCATCACTGAAGCTTTCTTT.

This sequence joins TRBV6-2 or TRBV6-3 and TRBJ1-1; D is undetermined. The V gene's germline CDR1 is MNHEY and CDR2 SVGEGT. CDR3 length equals 14 residues. V lost 0 bases, J lost 1 base, and 6 bases lay in between. The CDR3 region is CASSYSAENTEAFF. The CDR3 region has the DNA TGTGCCAGCAGTTACTCGGCAGAGAACACTGAAGCTTTCTTT.

This clonotype was recorded many times. The chain couples TRBV11-3 to TRBJ2-3; D call uncertain. V was pared by 0 bases and J by 4 bases, with 5 bases between. This CDR3 is 13 amino acids long. Germline values: CDR1 SGHNT, CDR2 YENEEA. CDR3: CASSLEISDTQYF. The CDR3 DNA sequence: TGTGCCAGCAGCTTAGAGATTTCAGATACGCAGTATTTT.

The table lists this clonotype with a few counts. The chain has TRBV28 and TRBJ2-3; 8 bases align to TRBD2. Germline trimming cut 6 bases from V and 3 bases from J; bases unmatched to any gene: 14. Germline CDR1 reads MDHEN; CDR2 reads SYDVKM. The CDR3 is made up of 17 amino acids. The DNA of the CDR3 is TGTGCCAGCAGCCCACCCATAGCGGGAATAAGAACAGATACGCAGTATTTT. Protein sequence: CASSPPIAGIRTDTQYF. Combining the CDR3 with reference TRBV28 and TRBJ2-3 gives the whole variable domain DVKVTQSSRYLVKRTGEKVFLECVQDMDHENMFWYRQDPGLGLRLIYFSYDVKMKEKGDIPEGYSVSREKKERFSLILESASTNQTSMYLCASSPPIAGIRTDTQYFGPGTRLTVL.